One TCR beta chain is described in this entry. The same CDR3 is also encoded by other DNA sequences in this sample. Assay: immunoSEQ multiplex PCR; the TCRdb copy retains only in-frame clones and omits some. The data show around 150,000 clones, 60% to 80% seen once. These data belong to a study of blood T cell repertoires in COVID-19. V lost 5 bases, J lost 0 bases, and 9 bases lay in between. The CDR3 runs to 14 residues. CDR1 and CDR2 (germline): SEHNR, FQNEAQ (reference sequence). This chain uses TRBV7-9 with TRBJ2-3, with D perhaps matching TRBD2 (6 bases). Sequenced: peripheral blood. This sequence originates from a woman aged 50 to 65 with active or convalescent COVID-19. The CDR3 nucleotides are TGTGCCAGCAGCCCGGGACTCAGCACAGATACGCAGTATTTT. It encodes CASSPGLSTDTQYF.